The clone carrying this T cell receptor (beta chain) occurred a few times. These data are taken from a study of identical twins. The CDR3 spans 16 residues. Trimming shortened V by 4 bases and J by 7 bases, and 22 bases separated the two germline ends. The germline CDR1 and CDR2 sequences are DFQATT and SNEGSKA (reference sequence). TCRdb re-analysed the 5' RACE reads in MiXCR, keeping a single row per CDR3 protein. The sample consists of about 340,000 distinct CDR3 sequences, 12% of them appearing once. The sample also formed part of further work on yellow fever vaccine responses in identical twins.

The sequence derives from a woman between 18 and 30 years old in good health. The sequencing sample was made of CD8+ T cells sorted from blood. The rearrangement links TRBV20-1 to TRBJ1-4, with no clear D. The CDR3: CSATPRWSGVGEKLFF. The CDR3 DNA reads as TGCAGTGCTACTCCCCGTTGGTCCGGAGTGGGTGAAAAACTGTTTTTT.